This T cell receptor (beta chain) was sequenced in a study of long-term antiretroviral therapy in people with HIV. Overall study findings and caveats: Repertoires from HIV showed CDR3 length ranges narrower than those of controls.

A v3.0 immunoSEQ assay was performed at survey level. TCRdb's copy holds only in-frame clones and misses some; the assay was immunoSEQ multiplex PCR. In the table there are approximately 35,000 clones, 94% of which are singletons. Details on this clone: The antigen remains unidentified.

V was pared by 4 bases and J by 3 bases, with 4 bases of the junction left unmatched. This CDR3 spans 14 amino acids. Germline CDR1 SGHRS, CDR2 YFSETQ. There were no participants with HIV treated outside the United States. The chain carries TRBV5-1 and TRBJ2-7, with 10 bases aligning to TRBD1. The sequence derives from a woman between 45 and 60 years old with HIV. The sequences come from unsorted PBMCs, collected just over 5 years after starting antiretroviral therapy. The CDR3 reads CASSEDRGGYEQYF. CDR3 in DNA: TGCGCCAGCAGCGAGGACAGGGGGGGCTACGAGCAGTACTTC.